This T cell receptor beta chain was recorded in a study of blood T cell repertoires in COVID-19. Background on the study: Whether acute or convalescent, the COVID-19 samples came from the United States, Italy and Spain. From T cells, B-cell-depleted T cells, or PBMCs came the material, which was cDNA or gDNA.

The CDR3 length is 15 residues. Germline V lookup: CDR1 GTSNPN, CDR2 SVGIG (reference sequence). J was trimmed by 2 bases and V by 3 bases; bases with no gene match: 8. Per the study methods: Reference gene primer amplification in the assay estimated nucleated cell counts. TCRdb's table, derived via immunoSEQ multiplex PCR, lists solely in-frame clones and lacks some. V and J calls and clone size are copied from that table; D and trimming were computed from the DNA. The sample lists roughly 71,000 clones, 75% to 90% occurring once. J is TRBJ1-1 and V is TRBV30, with 8 bases lining up with TRBD1. The sequence came from a man aged 25-45 years with acute or convalescent COVID-19. The specimen sequenced was peripheral blood. The DNA of the CDR3 is TGTGCCTGGAGCCTTCCCGGGACAGGTAACACTGAAGCTTTCTTT. It encodes CAWSLPGTGNTEAFF.